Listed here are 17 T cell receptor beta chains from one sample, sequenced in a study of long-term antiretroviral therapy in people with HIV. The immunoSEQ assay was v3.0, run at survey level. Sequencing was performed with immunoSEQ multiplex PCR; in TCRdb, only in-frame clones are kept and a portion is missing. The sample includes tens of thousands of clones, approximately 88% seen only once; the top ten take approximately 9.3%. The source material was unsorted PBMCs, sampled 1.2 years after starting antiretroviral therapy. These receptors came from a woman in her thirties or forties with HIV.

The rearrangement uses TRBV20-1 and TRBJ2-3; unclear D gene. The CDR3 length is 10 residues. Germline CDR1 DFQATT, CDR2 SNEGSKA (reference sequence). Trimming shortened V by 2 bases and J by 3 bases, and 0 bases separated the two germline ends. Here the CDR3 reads CSARTDTQYF. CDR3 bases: TGCAGTGCTAGAACAGATACGCAGTATTTT.

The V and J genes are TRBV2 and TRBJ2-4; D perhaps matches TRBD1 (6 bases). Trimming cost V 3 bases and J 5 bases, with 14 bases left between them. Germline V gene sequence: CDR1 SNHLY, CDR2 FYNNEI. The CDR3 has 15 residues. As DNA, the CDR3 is TGTGCCAGCAGTGAGGACAGCCGGTGGGAAAACATTCAGTACTTC. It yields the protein CASSEDSRWENIQYF. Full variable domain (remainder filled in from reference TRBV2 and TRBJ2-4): EPEVTQTPSHQVTQMGQEVILRCVPISNHLYFYWYRQILGQKVEFLVSFYNNEISEKSEIFDDQFSVERPDGSNFTLKIRSTKLEDSAMYFCASSEDSRWENIQYFGAGTRLSVL.

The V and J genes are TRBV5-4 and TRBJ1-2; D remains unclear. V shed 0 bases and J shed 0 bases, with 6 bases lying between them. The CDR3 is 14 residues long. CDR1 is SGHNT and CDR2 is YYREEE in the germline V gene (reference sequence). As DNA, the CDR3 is TGTGCCAGCAGCTTGGGCGGAGCTAACTATGGCTACACCTTC. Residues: CASSLGGANYGYTF.

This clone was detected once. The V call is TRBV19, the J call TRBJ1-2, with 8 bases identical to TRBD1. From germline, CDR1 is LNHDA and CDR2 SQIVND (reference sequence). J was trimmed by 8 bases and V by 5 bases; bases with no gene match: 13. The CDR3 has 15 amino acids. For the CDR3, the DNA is TGTGCCAGTAGTTCTAACAGGGGGGCCTCCTGGGGCTACACCTTC. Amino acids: CASSSNRGASWGYTF.

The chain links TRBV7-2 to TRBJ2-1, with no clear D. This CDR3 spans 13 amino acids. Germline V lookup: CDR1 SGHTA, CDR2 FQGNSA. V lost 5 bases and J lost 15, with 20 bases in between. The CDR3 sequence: CASSPLVERSPFF. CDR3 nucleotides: TGTGCCAGCAGCCCCCTCGTGGAACGCTCTCCGTTCTTC.

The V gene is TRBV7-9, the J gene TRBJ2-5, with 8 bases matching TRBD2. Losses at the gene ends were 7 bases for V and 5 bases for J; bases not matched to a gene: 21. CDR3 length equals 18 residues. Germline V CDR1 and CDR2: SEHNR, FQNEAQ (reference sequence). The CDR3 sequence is CASTGGPLAVSSGETQYF. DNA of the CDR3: TGTGCCAGCACGGGAGGGCCCCTAGCGGTCTCTTCCGGGGAGACCCAGTACTTC.

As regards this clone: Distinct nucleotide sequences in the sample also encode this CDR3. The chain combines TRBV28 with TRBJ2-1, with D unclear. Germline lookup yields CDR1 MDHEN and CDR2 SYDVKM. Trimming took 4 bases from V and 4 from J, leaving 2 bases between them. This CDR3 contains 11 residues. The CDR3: CASSSYNEQFF. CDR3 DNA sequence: TGTGCCAGCAGTTCTTACAATGAGCAGTTCTTC.

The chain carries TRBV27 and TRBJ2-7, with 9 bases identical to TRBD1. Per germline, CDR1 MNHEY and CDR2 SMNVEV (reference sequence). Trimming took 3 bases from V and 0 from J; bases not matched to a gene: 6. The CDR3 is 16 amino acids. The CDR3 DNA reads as TGTGCCAGCAGTTTGTCCGGGACAGGGCGCTCCTACGAGCAGTACTTC. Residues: CASSLSGTGRSYEQYF.

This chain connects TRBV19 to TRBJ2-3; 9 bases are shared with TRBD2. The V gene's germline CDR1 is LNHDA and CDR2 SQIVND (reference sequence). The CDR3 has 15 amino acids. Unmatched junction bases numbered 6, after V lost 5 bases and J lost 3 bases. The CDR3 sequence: CASSPTSGRTDTQYF. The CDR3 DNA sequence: TGTGCCAGTAGTCCTACTAGCGGGCGGACAGATACGCAGTATTTT.

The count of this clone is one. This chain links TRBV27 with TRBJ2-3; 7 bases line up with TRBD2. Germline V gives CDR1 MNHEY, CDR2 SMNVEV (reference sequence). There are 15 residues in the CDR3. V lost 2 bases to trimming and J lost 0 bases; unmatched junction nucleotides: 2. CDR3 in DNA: TGTGCCAGCAGTTTAGCTAGCGGAAGCACAGATACGCAGTATTTT. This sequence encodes CASSLASGSTDTQYF.

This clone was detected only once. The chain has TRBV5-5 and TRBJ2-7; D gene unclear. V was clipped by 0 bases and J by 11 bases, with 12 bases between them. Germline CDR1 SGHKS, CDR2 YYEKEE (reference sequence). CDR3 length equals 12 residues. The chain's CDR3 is CASSLDLGMKYF. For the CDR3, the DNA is TGTGCCAGCAGCTTGGATTTGGGGATGAAGTACTTC.

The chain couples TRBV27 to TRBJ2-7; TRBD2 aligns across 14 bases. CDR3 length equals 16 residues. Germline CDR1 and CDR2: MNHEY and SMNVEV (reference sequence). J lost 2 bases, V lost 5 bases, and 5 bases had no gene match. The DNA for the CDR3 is TGTGCCAGCAGTGGGGGGACTAGCGGGGGCACCTACGAGCAGTACTTC. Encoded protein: CASSGGTSGGTYEQYF.

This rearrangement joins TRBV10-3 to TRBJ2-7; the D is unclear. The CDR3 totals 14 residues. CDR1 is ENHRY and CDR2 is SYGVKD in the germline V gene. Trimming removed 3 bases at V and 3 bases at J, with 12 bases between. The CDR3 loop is CAISDPVRNYEQYF. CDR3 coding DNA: TGTGCCATCAGTGATCCTGTACGGAACTACGAGCAGTACTTC.

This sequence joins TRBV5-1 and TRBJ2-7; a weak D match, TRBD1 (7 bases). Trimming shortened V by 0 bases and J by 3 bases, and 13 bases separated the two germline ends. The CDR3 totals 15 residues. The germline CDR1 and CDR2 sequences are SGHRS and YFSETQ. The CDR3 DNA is TGCGCCAGCAGCTTGGCGCAGGGGGGAAACTACGAGCAGTACTTC. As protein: CASSLAQGGNYEQYF.

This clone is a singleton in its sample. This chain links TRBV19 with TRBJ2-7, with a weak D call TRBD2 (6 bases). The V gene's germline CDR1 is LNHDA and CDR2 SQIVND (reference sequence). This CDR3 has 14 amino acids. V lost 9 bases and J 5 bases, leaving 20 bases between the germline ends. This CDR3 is CASPPGREVHEQYF. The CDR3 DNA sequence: TGTGCCAGCCCCCCGGGTAGGGAGGTCCACGAGCAGTACTTC.

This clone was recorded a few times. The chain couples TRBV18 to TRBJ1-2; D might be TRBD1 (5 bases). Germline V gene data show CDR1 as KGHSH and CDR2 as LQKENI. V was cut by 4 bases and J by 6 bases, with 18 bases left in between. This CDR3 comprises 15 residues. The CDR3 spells CASSLLDKGNHGYTF. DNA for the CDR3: TGTGCCAGCTCACTTCTGGACAAGGGGAATCATGGCTACACCTTC.

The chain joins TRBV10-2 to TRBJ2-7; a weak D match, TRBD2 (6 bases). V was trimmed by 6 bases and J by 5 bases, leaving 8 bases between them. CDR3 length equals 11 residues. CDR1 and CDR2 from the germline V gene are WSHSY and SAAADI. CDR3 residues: CASSGSNEQYF. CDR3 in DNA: TGCGCCAGCAGCGGGAGTAACGAGCAGTACTTC.